This TCR delta chain was sequenced for a study of Vδ1+ human thymocytes. Study-level results: Thymic TRG and TRD repertoires appeared highly polyclonal, with Gaussian CDR3 length distributions. Thymic delta-chain repertoires held roughly 20% Vdelta2 sequences and few Vdelta3, despite high sort purity.

Extracted RNA was reverse transcribed into cDNA. Multiplex PCR used pooled V-gene forward primers and a constant-region reverse primer to amplify CDR3s. TCRdb called clones anew from the multiplex PCR reads with CATT. The sample yields under 25,000 delta-chain clones, approximately 32% seen once. The sorted cells were CD3+ Vdelta1+ Vdelta2- thymocytes from alphabeta-depleted thymus. Between about 97% and 99.6% of sorted thymocytes were Vdelta1+. This clone came up once. Its antigen is currently unknown. With a much larger clone just one base away, this may be a read error. Other DNA sequences of this sample code for an identical CDR3. The germline gives CDR1 TSWWSYY, CDR2 QGS. Trimming left V 0 bases short and J 11 bases short, with 13 bases between. This CDR3 is built from 13 residues.

This sequence originates from a boy younger than two who had congenital heart surgery. The sequencing input was Vdelta1+ gamma-delta thymocytes from the thymus. Specified subset: FACS-sorted CD3+ TCRalphabeta- TCRVdelta1+ TCRVdelta2- thymocytes. The V and J genes are TRDV1 and TRDJ1; D not resolved. CDR3: CALGELYLTKLIF. The CDR3 coding sequence is TGTGCTCTTGGGGAACTTTATTTGACAAAGCTCATCTTT.